This T cell receptor beta chain originates from a study of blood T cell repertoires in COVID-19. Study summary: Acute and convalescent COVID-19 specimens originated in the United States, Italy and Spain.

Per the original data handling: Amplifying reference gene primers gave estimates of nucleated cell counts. Sequenced by immunoSEQ multiplex PCR; TCRdb stores in-frame clones only, minus some. The V and J calls and clone size are taken from that table; D and trimming were inferred from the DNA. Here the sample spans roughly 250,000 clones, 87% being singletons. Germline CDR1 reads SGHKS; CDR2 reads YYEKEE (reference sequence). V lost 5 bases, J lost 7 bases, and 9 bases stayed unmatched. The CDR3 runs to 15 residues. The receptor comes from a man aged 60 to 75 who had recovered from COVID-19. Sequencing was done on a sample of peripheral blood. J is TRBJ1-4 and V is TRBV5-5; the match to TRBD1 covers 9 bases. CDR3 in amino acids: CASSPTGQGGEKLFF. The CDR3 nucleotides are TGTGCCAGCAGTCCCACGGGACAGGGCGGTGAAAAACTGTTTTTT.